These T cell receptor beta chains were read from a single sample in a study of T cell responses to AZD1222 COVID-19 vaccine. Produced via immunoSEQ multiplex PCR; TCRdb's table is partial and in-frame only. Seen here are some 140,000 clones, more than 85% observed once, and the top ten hold 0.9% to 0.95%. Sequenced here: peripheral blood, sampled on day 0 of AZD1222 vaccination. The receptors come from an adult in good health. The conserved cysteine and the conserved F or W are not part of the CDR3 here.

j_call v_call cdr3_aa
TRBJ1-2 TRBV7-9 ASSLNGLHYGYT
TRBJ2-3 TRBV10-2 ASKNASAGTDTQY
TRBJ1-5 TRBV25-1 ASSQTGNNQPQH
TRBJ1-5 TRBV6-5 ASSYGSNNQPQH
TRBJ1-1 TRBV19 ASRSGASNTEAF
TRBJ2-1 TRBV25-1 ASGGGNEQF
TRBJ1-1 TRBV6-6 ASTSPSTGEMAF
TRBJ1-2 TRBV7-6 ASRRDSEDYGYT
TRBJ1-1 TRBV27 ASSNVGGYLEAF
TRBJ1-2 TRBV3-1/TRBV3-2 ASSQGVDGRGSGYT
TRBJ2-2 TRBV7-6 ASSLEAGRTGELF
TRBJ2-5 TRBV5-1 ASSLGQGQETQY
TRBJ1-2 TRBV19 ASSIARIYGYT
TRBJ2-3 TRBV9 ASSPPGTATDTQY
TRBJ1-1 TRBV2 ASSRTGGMNTEAF
TRBJ2-7 TRBV6-6 ASSYGQLPSYEQY
TRBJ1-4 TRBV12-3/TRBV12-4 ASRPTGAEKLF
TRBJ1-6 TRBV3-1/TRBV3-2 ASSLLGGAESPLH
TRBJ1-6 TRBV5-1 ASSLTGRGYSPLH
TRBJ1-4 TRBV7-2 ASSPDREGTNEKLF
TRBJ1-1 TRBV3-1/TRBV3-2 ASSQGSQGGTEAF
TRBJ1-1 TRBV29-1 SVAGALVTEAF
TRBJ1-1 TRBV5-1 ASSVGHGNTEAF
TRBJ2-5 TRBV2 ASSSTQVSETQY
TRBJ1-6 TRBV10-1 ASSAPNSPLH
TRBJ1-5 TRBV11-1 ASSPRVSNQPQH
TRBJ1-2 TRBV13 ASSLELTTTYGYT
TRBJ1-2 TRBV19 ASSIGQGKDGYT
TRBJ1-5 TRBV2 ASTGMTGRQPQH
TRBJ1-2 TRBV6-1 ASSERGHSYGYT
TRBJ2-1 TRBV27 ASSLRDSWDEQF
TRBJ1-2 TRBV21-1 ASSSRQGALGYGYT
TRBJ2-1 TRBV6-1 ASSDVNEQF
TRBJ2-2 TRBV6-5 ASSYSRNTGELF
TRBJ2-5 TRBV6-6 ASSYPQGRGRETQY
TRBJ1-4 TRBV5-1 ASSSTGWNEKLF
TRBJ1-2 TRBV2 ASSIDGNYGYT
TRBJ1-3 TRBV10-3 AISDRTRNTIY
TRBJ1-6 TRBV30 ASNTYNSPLH
TRBJ1-1 TRBV6-1 ASSETPPREAF
TRBJ1-4 TRBV19 ASNVQGVNEKLF
TRBJ1-2 TRBV27 ASSPYRDPRYGYT
TRBJ1-5 TRBV12-5 ASGLRQNNQPQH
TRBJ1-2 TRBV5-1 ASSSGTGGMGYGYT
TRBJ1-6 TRBV19 ASSTTPRQGWGSPLH
TRBJ1-1 TRBV20-1 SASTQGAEAF
TRBJ1-6 TRBV11-2 ASSGRTGANSPLH
TRBJ1-3 TRBV7-2 ASSLAVGPGNTIY
TRBJ2-5 TRBV5-1 ASSPAPYGGRRETQY
TRBJ1-1 TRBV14 ASSQDGQPNTEAF
TRBJ2-5 TRBV13 ASSLRQETQY
TRBJ2-3 TRBV2 ASSEGLEVTDTQY
TRBJ2-1 TRBV2 ASIRTSLRNEQF
TRBJ2-5 TRBV2 ASSVSGETQY
TRBJ1-1 TRBV5-1 ASTQDTNTEAF
TRBJ2-7 TRBV5-4 ASSSGQVDYEQY
TRBJ1-4 TRBV30 AWSPPRNEKLF